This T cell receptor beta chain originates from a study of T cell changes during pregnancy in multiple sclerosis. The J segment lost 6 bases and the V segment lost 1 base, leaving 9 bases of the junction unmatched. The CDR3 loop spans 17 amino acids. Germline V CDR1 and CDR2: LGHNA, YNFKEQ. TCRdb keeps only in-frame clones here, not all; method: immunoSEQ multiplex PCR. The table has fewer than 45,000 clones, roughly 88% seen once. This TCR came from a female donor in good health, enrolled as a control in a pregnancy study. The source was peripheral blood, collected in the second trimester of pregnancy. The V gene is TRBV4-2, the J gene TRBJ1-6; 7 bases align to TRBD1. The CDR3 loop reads CASSQVSSNRGNSPLHF. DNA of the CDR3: TGTGCCAGCAGCCAAGTGAGTTCAAACAGGGGTAATTCACCCCTCCACTTT.